This TCR beta chain was sequenced in a study of blood T cell repertoires in COVID-19. Study summary: The samples span acute and convalescent COVID-19 from the United States, Italy and Spain. From T cells, B-cell-depleted T cells, or PBMCs came the material, which was cDNA or gDNA.

Source study methods: Amplification of reference gene primers provided the estimated nucleated cell counts. The repertoire was sequenced with immunoSEQ multiplex PCR; TCRdb's copy has only in-frame clones and lacks some. V, J and clone size are taken as reported in that table, and D and trimming were inferred from the DNA itself. Of around 72,000 clones listed, 81% are singletons. Germline lookup yields CDR1 SGHRS and CDR2 YFSETQ. V trimming: 0 bases; J trimming: 2 bases; junction bases outside the gene matches: 4. The CDR3 consists of 16 residues. The material sequenced was peripheral blood. The origin of this receptor is a woman in her seventies with acute or convalescent COVID-19. The J gene is TRBJ2-1, the V gene TRBV5-1; 8 nucleotides line up with TRBD2. CDR3: CASSLDGGRTYNEQFF. CDR3 nucleotide sequence: TGCGCCAGCAGCTTGGACGGCGGGAGGACCTACAATGAGCAGTTCTTC. Filled out from reference TRBV5-1 and TRBJ2-1, the complete variable domain reads KAGVTQTPRYLIKTRGQQVTLSCSPISGHRSVSWYQQTPGQGLQFLFEYFSETQRNKGNFPGRFSGRQFSNSRSEMNVSTLELGDSALYLCASSLDGGRTYNEQFFGPGTRLTVL.